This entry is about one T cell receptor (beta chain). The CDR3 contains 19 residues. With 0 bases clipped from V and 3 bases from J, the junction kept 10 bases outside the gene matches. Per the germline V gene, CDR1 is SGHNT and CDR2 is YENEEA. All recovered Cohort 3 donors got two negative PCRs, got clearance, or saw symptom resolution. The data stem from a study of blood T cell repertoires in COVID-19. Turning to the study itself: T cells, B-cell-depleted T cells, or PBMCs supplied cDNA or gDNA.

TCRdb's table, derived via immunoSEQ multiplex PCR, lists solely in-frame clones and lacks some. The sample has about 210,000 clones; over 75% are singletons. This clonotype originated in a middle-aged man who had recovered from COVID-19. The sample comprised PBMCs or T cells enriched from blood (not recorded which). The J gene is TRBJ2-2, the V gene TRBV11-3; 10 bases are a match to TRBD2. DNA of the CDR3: TGTGCCAGCAGCTTAGATTCCGAGCGGGGGGGATCTTACACCGGGGAGCTGTTTTTT. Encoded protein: CASSLDSERGGSYTGELFF. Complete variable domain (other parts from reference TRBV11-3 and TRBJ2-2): EAGVVQSPRYKIIEKKQPVAFWCNPISGHNTLYWYLQNLGQGPELLIRYENEEAVDDSQLPKDRFSAERLKGVDSTLKIQPAELGDSAVYLCASSLDSERGGSYTGELFFGEGSRLTVL.